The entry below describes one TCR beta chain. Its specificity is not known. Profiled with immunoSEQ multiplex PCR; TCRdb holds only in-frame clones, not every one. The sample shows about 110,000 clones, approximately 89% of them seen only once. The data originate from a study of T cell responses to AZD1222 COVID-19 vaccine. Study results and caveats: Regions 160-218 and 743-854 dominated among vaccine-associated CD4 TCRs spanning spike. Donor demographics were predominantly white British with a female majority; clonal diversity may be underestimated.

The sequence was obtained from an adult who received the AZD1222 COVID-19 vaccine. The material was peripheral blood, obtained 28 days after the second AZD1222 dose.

The CDR3 protein is CASSPRTSGGGGELFF. DNA for the CDR3: TGTGCCAGCAGCCCCCGGACTAGCGGGGGGGGCGGGGAGCTGTTTTTT. This chain links TRBV13 with TRBJ2-2, with 15 bases identical to TRBD2. Germline CDR1 and CDR2: PRHDT and FYEKMQ (reference sequence). Losses at the gene ends were 5 bases for V and 7 bases for J; bases not matched to a gene: 5. The CDR3 is 16 residues long.